These 18 T cell receptor beta chains share one sample of origin, sequenced in a study of post-analysis software for immune sequencing data. Study-wide points: Elevated frequency relative to controls characterized 4 or 5 TRBV segments in patients, TRBV5-6, TRBV5-1 and TRBV20-1 among them.

The antigens of these receptors remain unknown. TCR beta cDNA libraries included unique molecular identifiers. TCRdb recomputed calls from the PCR reads with MiXCR, one row per CDR3 protein. The sample holds just over 250,000 distinct CDR3 sequences, 35% to 45% seen once. The material sequenced was blood. These receptors all come from a girl under 18 with multiple sclerosis.

At least ten counts were recorded for this clonotype. The chain recombines TRBV6-6 with TRBJ1-5; D remains unclear. V lost 5 bases and J 3 bases, leaving 17 bases between the germline ends. Germline-derived CDR1 and CDR2 are MNHNY and SVGAGI (reference sequence). The CDR3 extends over 16 amino acids. The DNA of the CDR3 is TGTGCCAGCAGTCAACCATCGGACGGGCACAATCAGCCCCAGCATTTT. This gives the protein CASSQPSDGHNQPQHF.

The sample holds many counts of this clonotype. V usage is TRBV7-9 and J usage is TRBJ2-7; TRBD2 agrees at 9 bases. V lost 9 bases and J lost 4; bases outside the gene matches: 10. Germline CDR1 and CDR2: SEHNR and FQNEAQ (reference sequence). CDR3 length: 14 residues. The CDR3: CASQQSSGVYEQYF. CDR3 DNA sequence: TGTGCCAGTCAGCAATCTAGCGGGGTGTACGAGCAGTACTTC.

The chain is built from TRBV12-3 or TRBV12-4 and TRBJ2-3; 8 positions match TRBD1. V shed 3 bases and J 11 bases; nucleotides not matched to a gene: 22. The CDR3 consists of 18 residues. CDR3 DNA: TGTGCCAGCAGTTTTGAGGCAGGGGGCTGGCGGGGAGCAGATGTGCAGTATTTT. It translates to CASSFEAGGWRGADVQYF.

This clonotype was seen ten or more times. V usage is TRBV3-1 and J usage is TRBJ2-6; D is undetermined. CDR3 length: 16 residues. The V end was cut by 1 base, the J end by 12 bases, with 19 bases between. Germline CDR1 LGHDT, CDR2 YNNKEL (reference sequence). For the CDR3, the DNA is TGTGCCAGCAGCCAAGGTCCCCAGATTGCCACCATCGTCCTGACTTTC. Protein product: CASSQGPQIATIVLTF.

The CDR3 region is CASSQQAYNEQFF. The CDR3 DNA is TGCGCCAGCAGCCAACAGGCGTACAATGAGCAGTTCTTC. The chain combines TRBV4-1 with TRBJ2-1; no definite D call. Germline CDR1 and CDR2: MGHRA and YSYEKL. The CDR3 is 13 amino acids. Between the trimmed V and J ends, which lost 2 bases and 4 bases, there was a span of 6 bases.

V gene TRBV7-9 combines with J gene TRBJ2-7, with 9 bases identical to TRBD1. J lost 3 bases, V lost 5 bases, and 8 bases had no gene match. Germline V gene data show CDR1 as SEHNR and CDR2 as FQNEAQ (reference sequence). This CDR3 contains 15 residues. Here the CDR3 DNA reads TGTGCCAGCAGCCCCCGTCCGGGACAGGGCTACGAGCAGTACTTC. Protein: CASSPRPGQGYEQYF.

This clonotype has a handful of counts. V and J are TRBV11-2 and TRBJ2-2; tentative D call: TRBD2 (6 bases). Trimming cost V 3 bases and J 0 bases, with 26 bases left between them. Germline CDR1 is SGHAT and CDR2 is FQNNGV. The CDR3 length is 21 residues. Here the CDR3 reads CASSFLLGLAGLKANTGELFF. CDR3 sequence (DNA): TGTGCCAGCAGCTTTCTTTTAGGGTTGGCGGGATTAAAAGCGAACACCGGGGAGCTGTTTTTT. The full variable domain, in which reference TRBV11-2 and TRBJ2-2 provide the parts outside the CDR3, is EAGVAQSPRYKIIEKRQSVAFWCNPISGHATLYWYQQILGQGPKLLIQFQNNGVVDDSQLPKDRFSAERLKGVDSTLKIQPAKLEDSAVYLCASSFLLGLAGLKANTGELFFGEGSRLTVL.

The chain carries TRBV7-2 and TRBJ2-7; a possible D gene is TRBD1 (5 bases). The CDR3 loop spans 14 amino acids. With 5 bases removed from V and 3 bases from J, the gap between germline ends came to 14 bases. CDR1 is SGHTA, CDR2 FQGNSA, per germline. The CDR3 bases are TGTGCCAGCAGCCCCCCGACAGAAATCTACGAGCAGTACTTC. It yields the protein CASSPPTEIYEQYF.

The chain combines TRBV4-2 with TRBJ2-5, with D possibly matching TRBD2 (7 bases). Trimming took 4 bases from V and 11 from J, leaving 26 bases between them. Germline CDR1 reads LGHNA; CDR2 reads YNFKEQ. The CDR3 is 16 amino acids. The CDR3 spells CASSREGGGFSNEQYF. In DNA form, the CDR3 reads TGTGCCAGCAGCCGGGAGGGGGGAGGGTTCTCCAATGAGCAGTACTTC.

The rearrangement joins TRBV10-3 to TRBJ2-3; 11 bases are a match to TRBD2. The CDR3 is made up of 14 amino acids. The germline CDR1 and CDR2 sequences are ENHRY and SYGVKD. Losses at the gene ends were 9 bases for V and 5 bases for J; bases not matched to a gene: 7. The CDR3 bases are TGTGCCATTGCTAGCGGGAGGAAGGAAGATACGCAGTATTTT. Translated, it gives CAIASGRKEDTQYF.

The rearrangement joins TRBV3-1 to TRBJ2-5, with 7 bases that match TRBD1. The V and J ends lost 0 bases and 11 bases, in that order; junction bases with no gene match: 21. The CDR3 is made up of 18 amino acids. The germline V gene encodes CDR1 LGHDT and CDR2 YNNKEL (reference sequence). The CDR3 coding sequence is TGTGCCAGCAGCCAAGATAGGATGACAGGGAGTACCTACAATGAGCAGTACTTC. The encoded protein is CASSQDRMTGSTYNEQYF.

This clonotype occurred a few times. This chain uses TRBV10-3 with TRBJ2-7; a possible D gene is TRBD1 (6 bases). Germline V lookup: CDR1 ENHRY, CDR2 SYGVKD. The length of the CDR3 is 12 residues. V was trimmed by 8 bases and J by 0 bases, leaving 8 bases between them. The CDR3 nucleotides are TGTGCCATCGGGGGCAGCTCCTACGAGCAGTACTTC. This sequence encodes CAIGGSSYEQYF.

This clonotype was recorded many times. This chain links TRBV11-2 with TRBJ2-5; 15 bases align to TRBD2. CDR3 size: 17 residues. CDR1 is SGHAT and CDR2 is FQNNGV in the germline V gene. V lost 1 base, J lost 3 bases, and 3 bases stayed unmatched. CDR3 region: CASSLGTSGRDKETQYF. The CDR3 DNA reads as TGTGCCAGCAGCTTAGGGACTAGCGGGAGGGACAAAGAGACCCAGTACTTC.

The CDR3 nucleotides read TGTGCCAGCAGACCCGGACGGCGGTGGGAGACCCAGTACTTC. It specifies CASRPGRRWETQYF. The rearrangement joins TRBV12-3 or TRBV12-4 to TRBJ2-5; D is unclear. V lost 6 bases, J lost 5 bases, and 16 bases lay in between. This CDR3 is built from 14 residues.

In its sample, this clonotype was seen many times. This rearrangement joins TRBV7-3 to TRBJ2-3; 9 bases align to TRBD2. V lost 5 bases, J lost 4 bases, and 7 bases stayed unmatched. The CDR3 is 15 residues long. Germline CDR1 reads SGHTA; CDR2 reads FQGTGA. The CDR3, as DNA: TGTGCCAGCAGCCCATGGACTAGCGCCCCAGATACGCAGTATTTT. It yields the protein CASSPWTSAPDTQYF.

This clonotype was picked up many times. The chain employs TRBV19 and TRBJ2-1; weak D call: TRBD1 (5 bases). The CDR3 consists of 17 residues. The ends were cut back, 5 bases at V and 5 bases at J, with 22 bases in the middle. CDR1 is LNHDA and CDR2 is SQIVND in the germline V gene (reference sequence). The CDR3 DNA is TGTGCCAGTAGTCGAAGGGGTCCAACCGGGCCGAACAATGAGCAGTTCTTC. This codes for CASSRRGPTGPNNEQFF.

There are many counts of this clonotype. V usage is TRBV6-6 and J usage is TRBJ2-1, with D possibly being TRBD1 or TRBD2 (5 bases each). V was pared by 5 bases and J by 7 bases, with 21 bases between. Germline values: CDR1 MNHNY, CDR2 SVGAGI (reference sequence). This CDR3 contains 16 residues. DNA for the CDR3: TGTGCCAGCAGTCCTCAGATGGGGGTTTTGTATAATGAGCAGTTCTTC. Its protein is CASSPQMGVLYNEQFF.

This clonotype was observed once. A clone one base away is much larger, so this may be a read error. This chain connects TRBV25-1 to TRBJ1-2; D not certain. The V end was cut by 1 base, the J end by 4 bases, with 13 bases between. The germline CDR1 and CDR2 sequences are MGHDK and SYGVNS. The CDR3 contains 15 residues. CDR3 protein: CASSESIPRGYGYTF. CDR3 DNA: TGTGCCAGCAGTGAATCTATCCCAAGAGGCTATGGCTACACCTTC.